This section outlines one TCR beta chain sequence together with its context. The antigen is unknown. Unique-molecular-identifier-tagged TCR beta cDNA libraries were used. Once roughly 1 to 10 million T cells were used, a few hundred thousand cDNA molecules resulted. A single record per CDR3 protein comes from TCRdb applying MiXCR to the PCR reads. The sample has around 440,000 distinct CDR3 sequences; under 55% are singletons. Trimming cost V 2 bases and J 4 bases, with 8 bases left between them. CDR1 is SGHTA and CDR2 is FQGNSA in the germline V gene. The CDR3 totals 13 residues. These data originate in a study of post-analysis software for immune sequencing data. About the study: The study covered relapsing-remitting, secondary progressive and progressive-relapsing courses of multiple sclerosis.

Study-level results: Compared with controls, patients showed significantly lower normalized Chao1 diversity. Five TRBV segments, TRBV5-6, TRBV5-1 and TRBV20-1 among them, were found more frequent in patients than controls.

This sequence was found in a girl between 5 and 17 years old with multiple sclerosis. The chain couples TRBV7-2 to TRBJ2-5; D not resolved. Sequencing input: blood. Here the CDR3 reads CASSLQVLETQYF. The CDR3 DNA reads TGTGCCAGCAGCTTACAGGTCTTAGAGACCCAGTACTTC.